Below, one TCR beta chain is given with its context. The antigen is not known. This record belongs to a study of shared clonotypes between healthy human individuals. Study results and caveats: It was expected that sequencing depth would affect clonotype sharing among donors.

The assay was immunoSEQ multiplex PCR, and TCRdb's table has in-frame clones only and misses some. The sample consists of around 2,100,000 clones, around 96% of them appearing once. Trimming took 2 bases from V and 0 from J, leaving 13 bases between them. There are 16 residues in the CDR3. Germline V gene sequence: CDR1 SGDLS, CDR2 YYNGEE. CD45RO-negative, CCR7-selected cells formed the naive CD8 fraction, which excluded terminally differentiated effector memory CD45RA+ cells. The chain is built from TRBV9 and TRBJ2-3; D ambiguous. The clonotype originates from a man aged 18 to 35 in good health. The sample was naive CD8+ T cells sorted from blood. CDR3 coding DNA: TGTGCCAGCAGCGTGGACGGTTTTACTAGCACAGATACGCAGTATTTT. Its translation is CASSVDGFTSTDTQYF.